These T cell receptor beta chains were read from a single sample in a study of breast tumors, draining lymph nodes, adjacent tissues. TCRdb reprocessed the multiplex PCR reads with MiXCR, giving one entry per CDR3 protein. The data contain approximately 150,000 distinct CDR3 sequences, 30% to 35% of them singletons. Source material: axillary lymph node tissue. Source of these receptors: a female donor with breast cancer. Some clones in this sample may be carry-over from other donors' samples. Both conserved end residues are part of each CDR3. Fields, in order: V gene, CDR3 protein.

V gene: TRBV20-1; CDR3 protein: CSARPLRGDEQYF
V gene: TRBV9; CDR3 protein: CASSPLSQGHLNTEAFF
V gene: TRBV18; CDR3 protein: CASSPRQGAGGANVLTF
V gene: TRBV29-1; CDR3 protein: CSANSGTEQETQYF
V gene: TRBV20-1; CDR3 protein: CSARAEGVRETQYF
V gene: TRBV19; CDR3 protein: CASSPDRGQALHF
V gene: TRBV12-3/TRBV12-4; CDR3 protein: CASSLSRGPSNQPRHF
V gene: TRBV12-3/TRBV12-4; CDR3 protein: CASSLKTGDYGYTF
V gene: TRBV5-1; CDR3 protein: CASSLMGDEKLFF
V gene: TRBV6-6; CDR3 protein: CASYDRGTTNYGYTF
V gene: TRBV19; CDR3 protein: CASRAGGRGDTQYF
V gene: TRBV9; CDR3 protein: CASSTSGGHTRNEQFF
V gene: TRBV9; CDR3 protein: CASSVDSSTDTQYF
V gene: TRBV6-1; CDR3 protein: CASSELNYEQYF
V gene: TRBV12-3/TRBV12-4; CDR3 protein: CASSLRDVQYF
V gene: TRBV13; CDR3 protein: CASRDGYGYTF
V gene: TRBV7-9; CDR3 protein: CASSLDPGSNEQFF
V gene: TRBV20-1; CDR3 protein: CSPSGTVLMNTEAFF
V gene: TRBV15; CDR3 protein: CATSRGTSGGPYEQYF
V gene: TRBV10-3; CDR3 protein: CAISEQENEQFF
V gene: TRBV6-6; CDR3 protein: CASSSGGVLTGYTF
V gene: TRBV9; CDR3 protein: CASSGTGGYGYTF
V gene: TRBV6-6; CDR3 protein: CASSYLERASLSSGNTIYF
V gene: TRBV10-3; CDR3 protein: CAISEGTDTQYF